Below are 13 T cell receptor beta chains sequenced from a single sample in a study of response to subunit inactivated influenza vaccine (dated by TCRdb to the late 2010s). Library construction relied on RT-PCR. Sequencing took place on an Illumina HiSeq 2500. TCRdb ran its own pipeline on the public reads, namely fastp trimming at Q25 and MiXCR clone calling, and kept in-frame beta chains. Rows are unified per CDR3 protein, each entry keeping the most common DNA and genes. This sample holds under 550,000 distinct CDR3 sequences; around 7.9% were observed only once. Clones ranked in the top ten supply roughly 14% of the sample. This sample comprised PBMCs from blood, obtained about 24 months after vaccination. These receptors originate from a man between 50 and 69 years old who received an inactivated influenza vaccine. Donor details come from another sample of the same person, matched by shared clones.

This clonotype was counted ten times or more. This chain uses TRBV9 with TRBJ2-1, with D maybe TRBD2 (5 bases). Between the trimmed V and J ends, which lost 3 bases and 6 bases, there was a span of 16 bases. The germline V gene encodes CDR1 SGDLS and CDR2 YYNGEE. This CDR3 comprises 15 residues. The CDR3 nucleotides read TGTGCCAGCAGCGCCAGCGGTTTGGAAGCCAATGAGCAGTTCTTC. Translating gives CASSASGLEANEQFF.

This clonotype was counted only a few times. The J gene is TRBJ2-1, the V gene TRBV5-1; TRBD1 might be the D (6 bases). The CDR3 covers 15 residues. Looked up from germline, CDR1 is SGHRS and CDR2 is YFSETQ. V lost 0 bases, J lost 7 bases, and 14 bases lay in between. As DNA, the CDR3 is TGCGCCAGCAGCTTGGACTCGGGACAAATGAATGAGCAGTTCTTC. Its translation is CASSLDSGQMNEQFF. Full variable domain (rest looked up from reference TRBV5-1 and TRBJ2-1): KAGVTQTPRYLIKTRGQQVTLSCSPISGHRSVSWYQQTPGQGLQFLFEYFSETQRNKGNFPGRFSGRQFSNSRSEMNVSTLELGDSALYLCASSLDSGQMNEQFFGPGTRLTVL.

The chain employs TRBV7-6 and TRBJ2-1; maybe TRBD2 (7 bases). The CDR3 spans 16 residues. Germline V CDR1 and CDR2: SGHVS, FNYEAQ. The V gene lost 5 bases and the J gene lost 8 bases, with 22 bases spanning the gap. The CDR3 DNA reads as TGTGCCAGCAGCCTAAAGGGGGGGTCCGGTGTTGATGAGCAGTTCTTC. This gives the protein CASSLKGGSGVDEQFF.

This clonotype was counted many times. This chain links TRBV7-9 with TRBJ2-1, with 10 bases lining up with TRBD2. Germline-derived CDR1 and CDR2 are SEHNR and FQNEAQ (reference sequence). The length of the CDR3 is 13 residues. The V gene end was trimmed by 3 bases and the J gene end by 13 bases; junction bases not matched to a gene: 6. CDR3 bases: TGTGCCAGCAGCTTCTCTTTAGCGGGGGGCCAGTTCTTC. This codes for CASSFSLAGGQFF.

This clonotype was counted at least ten times. V is TRBV5-6 and J is TRBJ2-2, with 11 nucleotides matching TRBD1. With V trimmed by 4 bases and J by 5 bases, 7 bases remained unmatched. Germline loops: CDR1 SGHDT, CDR2 YYEEEE. CDR3 length: 16 amino acids. CDR3 residues: CASSIRTGGLTGELFF. In DNA, the CDR3 is TGTGCCAGCAGCATAAGGACAGGGGGCTTAACCGGGGAGCTGTTTTTT.

This clonotype appeared a few times. V usage is TRBV30 and J usage is TRBJ2-2, with D uncertain. V was pared by 2 bases and J by 6 bases, with 10 bases between. CDR1 and CDR2 (germline): GTSNPN, SVGIG (reference sequence). CDR3 size: 13 residues. The CDR3 reads CAWSRVWPGELFF. The CDR3 DNA sequence: TGTGCCTGGAGTAGAGTCTGGCCCGGGGAGCTGTTTTTT.

V and J are TRBV5-6 and TRBJ2-7; a possible D gene is TRBD2 (6 bases). This CDR3 is 15 amino acids long. CDR1 is SGHDT and CDR2 is YYEEEE in the germline V gene. V lost 2 bases, J lost 3 bases, and 15 bases lay in between. CDR3 loop: CASSLYLAARYEQYF. In DNA form, the CDR3 reads TGTGCCAGCAGCTTATATTTAGCGGCTCGCTACGAGCAGTACTTC. Complete variable domain (other parts from reference TRBV5-6 and TRBJ2-7): DAGVTQSPTHLIKTRGQQVTLRCSPKSGHDTVSWYQQALGQGPQFIFQYYEEEERQRGNFPDRFSGHQFPNYSSELNVNALLLGDSALYLCASSLYLAARYEQYFGPGTRLTVT.

This clonotype turned up a few times. The rearrangement uses TRBV20-1 and TRBJ2-3, with D unclear. V was shortened by 1 base and J by 1 base, with 6 bases between the two germline ends. Germline V gene lookup returns CDR1 DFQATT and CDR2 SNEGSKA (reference sequence). This CDR3 is built from 13 residues. In nucleotides, the CDR3 is TGCAGTGCTAGAGTACTCCGCACAGATACGCAGTATTTT. Translation: CSARVLRTDTQYF.

This clonotype was observed at least ten times. V is TRBV7-8 and J is TRBJ2-7, with a tentative D call TRBD1 (5 bases). The CDR3 totals 15 residues. V lost 5 bases, J lost 1 base, and 15 bases lay in between. The germline gives CDR1 SGHVS, CDR2 FQNEAQ. The CDR3 nucleotides read TGTGCCAGCAGCGCATACAGGTTTTCATCCTACGAGCAGTACTTC. Translated: CASSAYRFSSYEQYF. The variable domain in full, with the rest retrieved from reference TRBV7-8 and TRBJ2-7, is GAGVSQSPRYKVAKRGQDVALRCDPISGHVSLFWYQQALGQGPEFLTYFQNEAQLDKSGLPSDRFFAERPEGSVSTLKIQRTQQEDSAVYLCASSAYRFSSYEQYFGPGTRLTVT.

Only a few counts were recorded for this clonotype. The CDR3 sequence is CASSQEGIASSDTQYF. The DNA for the CDR3 is TGCGCCAGCAGCCAAGAGGGAATAGCCTCCTCAGATACGCAGTATTTT. The rearrangement links TRBV4-3 to TRBJ2-3, with D uncertain. V was cut by 0 bases and J by 4 bases, with 14 bases left in between. Germline-derived CDR1 and CDR2 are LGHNA and YSLEER. The CDR3 extends over 16 amino acids.

A few counts support this clonotype. This chain joins TRBV4-3 and TRBJ1-1; D remains unclear. V was pared by 2 bases and J by 6 bases, with 13 bases between. Germline values: CDR1 LGHNA, CDR2 YSLEER. This CDR3 has 14 residues. CDR3 sequence: CASSQTVYLSEAFF. Here the CDR3 DNA reads TGCGCCAGCAGCCAAACAGTTTACTTATCTGAAGCTTTCTTT.

This clonotype was recorded a few times. The genes are TRBV6-1 and TRBJ2-5; TRBD2 agrees at 11 bases. Germline V CDR1 and CDR2: MNHNS, SASEGT. Trimming took 6 bases from V and 2 from J; bases not matched to a gene: 5. The CDR3 has 15 residues. The CDR3 here is CASRRLAGKQETQYF. CDR3 nucleotide sequence: TGTGCCAGCAGGCGACTAGCGGGGAAGCAAGAGACCCAGTACTTC.

In regard to this clonotype: Because the CDR3 is missing its conserved closing phenylalanine or tryptophan, this is likely a read error. The CDR3 loop reads CSARRLKREGGYEQYS. The CDR3 nucleotides read TGCAGTGCTAGACGACTTAAGCGGGAGGGGGGCTACGAGCAGTACTCC. The chain recombines TRBV20-1 with TRBJ2-7; 10 bases match TRBD2. V lost 2 bases to trimming and J lost 3 bases; unmatched junction nucleotides: 10. From germline, CDR1 is DFQATT and CDR2 SNEGSKA (reference sequence). The CDR3 is made up of 16 amino acids.